The T cell receptor beta chain described here comes from a study of T cells in Graves' hyperthyroidism and ophthalmopathy. A patient was excluded if there was uncontrolled infection, other autoimmune disease, pregnancy or lactation. In making diagnoses, clinical symptoms, serum thyroxine and TRAb, thyroid ultrasound and orbital computed tomography were all used. The study's findings and limits: Onset of ophthalmopathy came a median 6.5 months after the model predicted it.

V trimming: 5 bases; J trimming: 0 bases; junction bases outside the gene matches: 6. CDR3 length: 15 amino acids. Amplified TCR beta CDR3 regions came from RNA transcripts. The HTBI primer set was used in a first-round RT-PCR of the TCR CDR3. MiXCR, run by TCRdb on the multiplex PCR reads, gives a single entry per CDR3 protein. The sample consists of about 380,000 distinct CDR3 sequences, 18% of them appearing once. Details on this clonotype: Its antigen is currently unknown.

The TCR was taken from a young man with Graves' ophthalmopathy. The gene calls are TRBV12-3 or TRBV12-4 and TRBJ2-7; TRBD1 aligns across 8 bases. Source material: blood. The CDR3 loop is CASSVEGQGSYEQYF. The CDR3 coding sequence is TGTGCCAGCAGTGTAGAAGGACAGGGCTCCTACGAGCAGTACTTC.